The rows below give T cell receptor beta chains drawn from one sample of a study of blood T cell repertoires in COVID-19. The repertoire was sequenced with immunoSEQ multiplex PCR; TCRdb's copy has only in-frame clones and lacks some. Counted here are under 200,000 clones, about four fifths occurring once; the ten biggest clones make up about 12%. Sequencing was done on a sample of PBMCs or T cells enriched from blood (not recorded which). These receptors were taken from a man over 45 who had recovered from COVID-19. Both conserved end residues are part of each CDR3. D genes are given only for firm matches.

CDR3 protein: CASSLARGNTIYF
V gene: TRBV7-8
J gene: TRBJ1-3
D gene: NA

CDR3 protein: CASSPGAYEQYF
V gene: TRBV2
J gene: TRBJ2-7
D gene: NA

CDR3 protein: CASSMGGSQGQPQHF
V gene: TRBV19
J gene: TRBJ1-5
D gene: NA

CDR3 protein: CASSAGQGGEKLFF
V gene: TRBV7-6
J gene: TRBJ1-4
D gene: NA

CDR3 protein: CASSQDDRAEQYF
V gene: TRBV3-1/TRBV3-2
J gene: TRBJ2-7
D gene: NA

CDR3 protein: CASSKDRSGTAPQGANTEAFF
V gene: TRBV21-1
J gene: TRBJ1-1
D gene: NA

CDR3 protein: CASSSRQTGPSGNTIYF
V gene: TRBV7-9
J gene: TRBJ1-3
D gene: NA

CDR3 protein: CAISPQHF
V gene: TRBV19
J gene: TRBJ1-5
D gene: NA

CDR3 protein: CASSRETFAKNIQYF
V gene: TRBV12-1
J gene: TRBJ2-4
D gene: NA

CDR3 protein: CAWSTGGVTEAFF
V gene: TRBV30
J gene: TRBJ1-1
D gene: TRBD1

CDR3 protein: CASSGGDSYSPLHF
V gene: TRBV6-5
J gene: TRBJ1-6
D gene: TRBD1

CDR3 protein: CASSLRQGPAGELFF
V gene: TRBV5-1
J gene: TRBJ2-2
D gene: TRBD1

CDR3 protein: CASTPPSGSGGYTF
V gene: TRBV28
J gene: TRBJ1-2
D gene: NA

CDR3 protein: CASRNRTRQGGETQYF
V gene: TRBV21-1
J gene: TRBJ2-5
D gene: NA

CDR3 protein: CASQREPSSNQPQHF
V gene: TRBV5-1
J gene: TRBJ1-5
D gene: NA

CDR3 protein: CASSQVQGSKPQHF
V gene: TRBV3-1/TRBV3-2
J gene: TRBJ1-5
D gene: NA

CDR3 protein: CASSLTGPTEAFF
V gene: TRBV10-1
J gene: TRBJ1-1
D gene: TRBD1

CDR3 protein: CSVEGLGSYNEQFF
V gene: TRBV29-1
J gene: TRBJ2-1
D gene: NA

CDR3 protein: CASSSRDRGRETQYF
V gene: TRBV6-2/TRBV6-3
J gene: TRBJ2-5
D gene: TRBD1

CDR3 protein: CASSLVGGRTDTQYF
V gene: TRBV27
J gene: TRBJ2-3
D gene: NA

CDR3 protein: CASSPYLNTEAFF
V gene: TRBV18
J gene: TRBJ1-1
D gene: NA

CDR3 protein: CAISGTSGGHTDTQYF
V gene: TRBV10-3
J gene: TRBJ2-3
D gene: TRBD2

CDR3 protein: CASSRTGGAYSAFF
V gene: TRBV7-9
J gene: TRBJ1-1
D gene: TRBD1

CDR3 protein: CASSYGGGVANVLTF
V gene: TRBV6-5
J gene: TRBJ2-6
D gene: TRBD2

CDR3 protein: CASQGTGGFNRPQHF
V gene: TRBV28
J gene: TRBJ1-5
D gene: TRBD1

CDR3 protein: CASSPQGGNEKLFF
V gene: TRBV7-2
J gene: TRBJ1-4
D gene: TRBD1

CDR3 protein: CASITGTVGTEAFF
V gene: TRBV19
J gene: TRBJ1-1
D gene: TRBD1

CDR3 protein: CASSLAARATTDTQYF
V gene: TRBV5-4
J gene: TRBJ2-3
D gene: NA

CDR3 protein: CASSKDRGREKTQYF
V gene: TRBV2
J gene: TRBJ2-5
D gene: TRBD1

CDR3 protein: CASTTGWGSPLHF
V gene: TRBV2
J gene: TRBJ1-6
D gene: TRBD1

CDR3 protein: CASSQETGAYEQYF
V gene: TRBV3-1/TRBV3-2
J gene: TRBJ2-7
D gene: TRBD1

CDR3 protein: CAWSDPGGVKMKKLFF
V gene: TRBV30
J gene: TRBJ1-4
D gene: NA

CDR3 protein: CATSRVPSYGYTF
V gene: TRBV15
J gene: TRBJ1-2
D gene: NA

CDR3 protein: CASSQNAYRALDEKLFF
V gene: TRBV4-3
J gene: TRBJ1-4
D gene: NA

CDR3 protein: CASRAEGDTQYF
V gene: TRBV5-1
J gene: TRBJ2-3
D gene: NA